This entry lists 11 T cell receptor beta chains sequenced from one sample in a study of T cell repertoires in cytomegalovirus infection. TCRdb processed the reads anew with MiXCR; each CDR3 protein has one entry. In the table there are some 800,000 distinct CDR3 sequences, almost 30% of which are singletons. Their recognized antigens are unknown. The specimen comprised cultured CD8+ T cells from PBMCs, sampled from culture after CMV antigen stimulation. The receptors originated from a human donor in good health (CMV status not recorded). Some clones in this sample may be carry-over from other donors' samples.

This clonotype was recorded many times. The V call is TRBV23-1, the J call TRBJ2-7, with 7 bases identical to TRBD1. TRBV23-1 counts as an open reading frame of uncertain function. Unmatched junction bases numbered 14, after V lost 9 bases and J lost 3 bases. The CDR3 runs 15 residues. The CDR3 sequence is CARNTTGQLIYEQYF. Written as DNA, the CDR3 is TGCGCCAGGAACACCACGGGACAGCTGATCTACGAGCAGTACTTC.

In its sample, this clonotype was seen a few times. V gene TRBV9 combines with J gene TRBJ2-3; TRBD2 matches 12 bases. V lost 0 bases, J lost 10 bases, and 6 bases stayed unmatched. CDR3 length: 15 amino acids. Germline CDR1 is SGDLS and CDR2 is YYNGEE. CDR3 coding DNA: TGTGCCAGCAGCGTAGTCCCTAGCGGGGGGGCTGCGCAGTATTTT. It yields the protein CASSVVPSGGAAQYF.

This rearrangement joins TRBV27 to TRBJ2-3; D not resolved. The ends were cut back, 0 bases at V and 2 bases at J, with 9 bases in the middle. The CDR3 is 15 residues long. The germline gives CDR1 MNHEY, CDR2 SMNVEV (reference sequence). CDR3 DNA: TGTGCCAGCAGTTTATCGGGAACTCTCACAGATACGCAGTATTTT. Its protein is CASSLSGTLTDTQYF.

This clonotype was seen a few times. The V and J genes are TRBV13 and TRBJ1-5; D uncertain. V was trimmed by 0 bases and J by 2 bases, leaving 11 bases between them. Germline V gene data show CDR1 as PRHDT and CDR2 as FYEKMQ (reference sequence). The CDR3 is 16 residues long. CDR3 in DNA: TGTGCCAGCAGCTTAGGGGGTCGTAGCGGCAATCAGCCCCAGCATTTT. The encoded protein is CASSLGGRSGNQPQHF.

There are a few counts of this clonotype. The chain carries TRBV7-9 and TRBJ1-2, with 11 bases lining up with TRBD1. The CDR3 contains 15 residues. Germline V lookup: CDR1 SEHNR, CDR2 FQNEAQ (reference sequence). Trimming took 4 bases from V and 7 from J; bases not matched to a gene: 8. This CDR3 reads CASSSPDRGPGGYTF. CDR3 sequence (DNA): TGTGCCAGCAGCTCGCCGGACAGGGGGCCCGGTGGCTACACCTTC.

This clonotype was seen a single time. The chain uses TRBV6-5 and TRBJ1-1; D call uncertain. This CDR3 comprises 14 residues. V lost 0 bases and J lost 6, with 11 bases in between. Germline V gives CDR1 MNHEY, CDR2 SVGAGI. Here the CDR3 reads CASSYSRRVPEAFF. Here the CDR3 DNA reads TGTGCCAGCAGTTACTCCCGAAGGGTTCCTGAAGCTTTCTTT.

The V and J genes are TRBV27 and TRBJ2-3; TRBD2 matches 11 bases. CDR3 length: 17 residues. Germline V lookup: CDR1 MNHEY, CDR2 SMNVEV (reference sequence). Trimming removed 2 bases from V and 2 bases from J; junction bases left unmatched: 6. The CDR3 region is CASSLLPGLAVTDTQYF. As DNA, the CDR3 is TGTGCCAGCAGTTTACTTCCGGGACTAGCGGTCACAGATACGCAGTATTTT.

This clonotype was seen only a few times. The CDR3 coding sequence is TGTGCCAGTAGCAACAGCCAGCGGCCCTCCTACGAGCAGTACTTC. Its protein is CASSNSQRPSYEQYF. The gene calls are TRBV19 and TRBJ2-7; possibly TRBD2 for D (5 bases). The V and J ends lost 6 bases and 0 bases respectively, with 15 bases between them. Germline V gene data show CDR1 as LNHDA and CDR2 as SQIVND (reference sequence). The CDR3 runs to 15 residues.

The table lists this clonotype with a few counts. The CDR3 loop is CASSPVSSYNEQFF. In nucleotides, the CDR3 is TGCGCCAGCAGCCCCGTGAGCTCCTACAATGAGCAGTTCTTC. The chain is built from TRBV4-1 and TRBJ2-1; D is undetermined. The CDR3 runs to 14 residues. CDR1 is MGHRA, CDR2 YSYEKL, per germline. The germline V and J ends were trimmed by 4 bases and 0 bases, with 7 bases remaining between them.

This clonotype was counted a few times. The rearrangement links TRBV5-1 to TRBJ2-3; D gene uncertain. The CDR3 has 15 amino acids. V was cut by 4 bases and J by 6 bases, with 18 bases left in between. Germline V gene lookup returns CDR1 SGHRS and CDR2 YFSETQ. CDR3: CASSDLGDVLDTQYF. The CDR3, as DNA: TGCGCCAGCAGCGACCTAGGCGATGTATTGGATACGCAGTATTTT.

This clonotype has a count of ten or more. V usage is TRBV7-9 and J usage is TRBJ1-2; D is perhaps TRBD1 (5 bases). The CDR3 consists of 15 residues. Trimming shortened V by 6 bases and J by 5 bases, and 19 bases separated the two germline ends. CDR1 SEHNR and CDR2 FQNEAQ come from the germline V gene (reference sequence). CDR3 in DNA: TGTGCCAGCAGTCCTCCCGGCGGGGGACTGTATGGCTACACCTTC. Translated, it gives CASSPPGGGLYGYTF.